The 20 T cell receptor beta chains given below trace back to one sample, sequenced in a study of T cell responses to AZD1222 COVID-19 vaccine. Only in-frame clones appear in the TCRdb table, and some are missing; sequencing was by immunoSEQ multiplex PCR. In the table there are over 70,000 clones, roughly 80% of which are singletons. Sequencing used peripheral blood, obtained 28 days after the second dose of the MenACWY control vaccine. These receptors all come from an adult who received the MenACWY meningococcal vaccine as a control.

V is TRBV9 and J is TRBJ2-3, with D hard to call. V gave up 2 bases and J gave up 2 bases, with 6 bases separating them. The CDR3 has 13 residues. Germline V gives CDR1 SGDLS, CDR2 YYNGEE. This CDR3 reads CASSVRPTDTQYF. CDR3 in DNA: TGTGCCAGCAGCGTTCGTCCCACAGATACGCAGTATTTT.

This chain links TRBV16 with TRBJ1-2; D remains ambiguous. Per the germline V gene, CDR1 is KGHSY and CDR2 is FQNENV. V was pared by 2 bases and J by 8 bases, with 18 bases between. The CDR3 sequence is 15 residues long. The DNA for the CDR3 is TGTGCCAGCAGCCAAACCAAAGACCACCCGGGAGGCTACACCTTC. Translation gives CASSQTKDHPGGYTF.

This clone was detected only a few times. V is TRBV19 and J is TRBJ1-5; D possibly corresponds to TRBD1 (5 bases). The germline V gene encodes CDR1 LNHDA and CDR2 SQIVND (reference sequence). The CDR3 is made up of 14 amino acids. Trimming stripped 3 bases from V and 9 bases from J, with 15 bases between. CDR3 nucleotide sequence: TGTGCCAGTAGTATTGGGGACCGCGGGGGGCCCCAGCATTTT. Translated: CASSIGDRGGPQHF.

The V and J genes are TRBV6-5 and TRBJ1-1; D possibly corresponds to TRBD1 (6 bases). Trimming took off 6 bases at V and 8 bases at J, with 16 bases between the two ends. Per the germline V gene, CDR1 is MNHEY and CDR2 is SVGAGI. There are 13 residues in the CDR3. The CDR3 is CASRDSTVVEAFF. DNA for the CDR3: TGTGCCAGCAGGGACAGTACCGTTGTCGAAGCTTTCTTT.

J is TRBJ1-2 and V is TRBV5-4; no reliable D call. CDR3 length: 14 residues. Germline assignment: CDR1 SGHNT and CDR2 YYREEE (reference sequence). Trimming pared 0 bases from V and 3 bases from J, leaving 9 bases between. DNA of the CDR3: TGTGCCAGCAGCTTGGCCGGGGAGGACTATGGCTACACCTTC. It encodes CASSLAGEDYGYTF.

The chain joins TRBV30 to TRBJ2-7; the match to TRBD2 covers 8 bases. The CDR3 runs 17 residues. V trimming: 3 bases; J trimming: 4 bases; junction bases outside the gene matches: 17. CDR1 and CDR2 (germline): GTSNPN, SVGIG (reference sequence). The CDR3 is CAWRDSRRSGRIYEQYF. The CDR3 DNA reads TGTGCCTGGAGGGATTCAAGGAGGAGCGGGAGAATTTACGAGCAGTACTTC. Full variable domain (outside the CDR3, taken from reference TRBV30 and TRBJ2-7): SQTIHQWPATLVQPVGSPLSLECTVEGTSNPNLYWYRQAAGRGLQLLFYSVGIGQISSEVPQNLSASRPQDRQFILSSKKLLLSDSGFYLCAWRDSRRSGRIYEQYFGPGTRLTVT.

The chain recombines TRBV10-2 with TRBJ2-5; D unresolved. This CDR3 has 13 amino acids. V lost 2 bases to trimming and J lost 3 bases, with 7 bases between them. From germline, CDR1 is WSHSY and CDR2 SAAADI. CDR3 region: CASSELPKETQYF. Written as DNA, the CDR3 is TGCGCCAGCAGTGAGCTCCCCAAAGAGACCCAGTACTTC.

The CDR3 sequence is CASSLRGAPQHF. Written as DNA, the CDR3 is TGTGCCAGCAGTTTGAGGGGAGCGCCCCAGCATTTT. The chain employs TRBV28 and TRBJ1-5, with D possibly being TRBD1 (5 bases). Trimming left V 3 bases short and J 9 bases short, with 9 bases between. The germline CDR1 and CDR2 sequences are MDHEN and SYDVKM. The CDR3 covers 12 residues.

The chain joins TRBV29-1 to TRBJ1-1, with D hard to call. This CDR3 is built from 11 residues. Germline V gene data show CDR1 as SQVTM and CDR2 as ANQGSEA. V dropped 5 bases and J dropped 4 bases, with 8 bases sitting between them. In DNA form, the CDR3 reads TGCAGCGTTACGTCTGGCACTGAAGCTTTCTTT. It encodes CSVTSGTEAFF.

The rearrangement links TRBV3-1 (or the pseudogene TRBV3-2) to TRBJ2-5; D is unresolved. V lost 4 bases and J 5 bases, leaving 5 bases between the germline ends. CDR1 LGHDT and CDR2 YNNKEL come from the germline V gene (reference sequence). The CDR3 consists of 11 residues. DNA of the CDR3: TGTGCCAGCAGCCCCGGGGAGACCCAGTACTTC. Encoded protein: CASSPGETQYF.

The rearrangement uses TRBV19 and TRBJ2-6; the D gene is possibly TRBD2 (5 bases). CDR1 is LNHDA and CDR2 is SQIVND in the germline V gene (reference sequence). Trimming left V 0 bases short and J 4 bases short, with 22 bases between. The CDR3 sequence is 20 residues long. CDR3 sequence reads: CASSIDYEGGSRAGANVLTF. The CDR3 DNA sequence: TGTGCCAGTAGTATAGATTACGAGGGCGGATCACGGGCCGGGGCCAACGTCCTGACTTTC.

This clone was observed once. The chain recombines TRBV27 with TRBJ1-5, with 8 bases identical to TRBD1. The CDR3 loop spans 16 amino acids. Trimming cost V 6 bases and J 1 base; bases outside gene matches: 8. CDR1 is MNHEY and CDR2 is SMNVEV in the germline V gene (reference sequence). CDR3: CASRSRGRISNQPQHF. Here the CDR3 DNA reads TGTGCCAGCAGGTCCAGGGGGCGCATCAGCAATCAGCCCCAGCATTTT.

This clone was counted a single time. This sequence joins TRBV10-1 and TRBJ1-4, with D unresolved. The V gene's germline CDR1 is WNHNN and CDR2 SYGVQD (reference sequence). The CDR3 length is 14 residues. Trimming cost V 10 bases and J 4 bases, with 16 bases left between them. CDR3 in DNA: TGCGCCATGCCCCCTACCGGGTATAATGAAAAACTGTTTTTT. Amino acid sequence: CAMPPTGYNEKLFF.

The rearrangement links TRBV25-1 to TRBJ1-1; no definite D call. Trimming removed 1 base at V and 0 bases at J, with 12 bases between. Germline V gene sequence: CDR1 MGHDK, CDR2 SYGVNS. The CDR3 consists of 16 residues. The chain's CDR3 is CASSESVVEVNTEAFF. CDR3 DNA sequence: TGTGCCAGCAGTGAATCTGTCGTTGAGGTGAACACTGAAGCTTTCTTT.

The CDR3 sequence is CASSLGRGYSPLHF. The CDR3, as DNA: TGTGCCAGCAGCCTTGGAAGGGGATATTCACCCCTCCACTTT. The V and J genes are TRBV5-6 and TRBJ1-6; the D gene is possibly TRBD1 (5 bases). Per the germline V gene, CDR1 is SGHDT and CDR2 is YYEEEE. This CDR3 region has 14 residues. Trimming left V 4 bases short and J 8 bases short, with 13 bases between.

The sample holds one count of this clone. The chain couples TRBV30 to TRBJ2-7, with TRBD2 identical over 10 bases. The CDR3 is made up of 15 amino acids. With V trimmed by 3 bases and J by 1 base, 6 bases remained unmatched. Germline assignment: CDR1 GTSNPN and CDR2 SVGIG (reference sequence). The CDR3 protein is CAWRERGGLSYEQYF. CDR3 DNA: TGTGCCTGGAGGGAGCGGGGGGGACTTTCCTACGAGCAGTACTTC.

The rearrangement links TRBV7-9 to TRBJ1-2; 7 bases map to TRBD1. J was trimmed by 5 bases and V by 4 bases; bases with no gene match: 4. The germline CDR1 and CDR2 sequences are SEHNR and FQNEAQ (reference sequence). The CDR3 sequence is 13 residues long. CDR3 amino acids: CASSSGQTYGYTF. For the CDR3, the DNA is TGTGCCAGCAGCTCGGGACAGACGTATGGCTACACCTTC.

The V and J genes are TRBV7-9 and TRBJ2-5, with TRBD1 identical over 8 bases. Germline lookup yields CDR1 SEHNR and CDR2 FQNEAQ (reference sequence). V gave up 5 bases and J gave up 5 bases; unmatched junction bases: 13. The CDR3 has 16 residues. This CDR3 reads CASSPGTGREVETQYF. The DNA for the CDR3 is TGTGCCAGCAGCCCCGGGACAGGTCGCGAGGTGGAGACCCAGTACTTC.

The chain combines TRBV2 with TRBJ2-2; 9 nucleotides line up with TRBD1. V was pared by 8 bases and J by 2 bases, with 3 bases of the junction left unmatched. The CDR3 contains 14 residues. In germline, CDR1 is SNHLY, CDR2 FYNNEI. CDR3 residues: CASRGQGNTGELFF. In nucleotides, the CDR3 is TGTGCCAGCCGGGGACAGGGAAACACCGGGGAGCTGTTTTTT.

The J gene is TRBJ2-7, the V gene TRBV30, with D tentatively TRBD1 (5 bases). Germline V gives CDR1 GTSNPN, CDR2 SVGIG (reference sequence). V was cut by 2 bases and J by 7 bases, with 18 bases left in between. The CDR3 extends over 14 amino acids. CDR3 residues: CAWSRSGIVGEQYF. Here the CDR3 DNA reads TGTGCCTGGAGTAGGTCAGGGATAGTGGGGGAGCAGTACTTC.